This is a list of T cell receptor beta chains from one sample in a study of Graves' ophthalmopathy and Graves' hyperthyroidism. TCRdb redid the calling of the multiplex PCR reads with MiXCR, one entry per CDR3 protein. Among hundreds of thousands of distinct CDR3 sequences listed, 22% were seen once. The sequenced sample consisted of peripheral blood. These receptors all come from a woman in her late teens or twenties with stable Graves' hyperthyroidism. Some clones in this sample may be carry-over from other donors' samples. Both conserved end residues are part of each CDR3. D genes are given only for firm matches. Some rows have no size entry. The others give once, few or many, or a class for an expanded clone.

many - TRBJ1-1 TRBV9 TGTGCCAGCAGCCGGTGGGGGAGCACTGAAGCTTTCTTT CASSRWGSTEAFF
many TRBD1 TRBJ1-2 TRBV12-3/TRBV12-4 TGTGCCAGCAGTTTAGGAGTTGGGACAGAATATGGCTACACCTTC CASSLGVGTEYGYTF
many TRBD2 TRBJ2-5 TRBV12-3/TRBV12-4 TGTGCCAGCAGTCCTAGCGGGGCGGGGGAGACCCAGTACTTC CASSPSGAGETQYF
many - TRBJ1-6 TRBV9 TGTGCCAGCAGCGTCGACGCTACGGTTTCCTATAATTCACCCCTCCACTTT CASSVDATVSYNSPLHF
many TRBD1 TRBJ1-1 TRBV5-1 TGCGCCAGCAGAAATGGACAGGCGAACACTGAAGCTTTCTTT CASRNGQANTEAFF
- - TRBJ1-1 TRBV6-5 TGTGCCAGCAGTTACACAAGGGGCTCCAACACTGAAGCTTTCTTT CASSYTRGSNTEAFF
- TRBD1 TRBJ1-2 TRBV20-1 TGCAGTGCTAGACGGGACAGTAGTTACAACTATGGCTACACCTTC CSARRDSSYNYGYTF
many - TRBJ1-5 TRBV28 TGTGCCAGCAGTTCCGGGGGGTTGATGCCCCAGCATTTT CASSSGGLMPQHF
many - TRBJ1-1 TRBV29-1 TGCAGCGTTGATGGCAGGGTCATGAACACTGAAGCTTTCTTT CSVDGRVMNTEAFF
- - TRBJ1-1 TRBV27 TGTGCCAGCAGTTTATCGCCAGGGGCATACACTGAAGCTTTCTTT CASSLSPGAYTEAFF
many TRBD1 TRBJ1-1 TRBV6-5 TGTGCCAGCAAAACAGGGGGCTCGAGTGAAGCTTTCTTT CASKTGGSSEAFF
many - TRBJ1-1 TRBV6-2/TRBV6-3 TGTGCCAGCAGTTACTTTGGACAGTCCGAAGCTTTCTTT CASSYFGQSEAFF
many TRBD1 TRBJ2-7 TRBV5-1 TGCGCCAGCAGCCCCTTGGACAGGGAGAGCTACGAGCAGTACTTC CASSPLDRESYEQYF